These 23 T cell receptor beta chains came from one sample sequenced in a study of control samples from healthy donors and cancer patients. Assay: immunoSEQ multiplex PCR; the TCRdb copy retains only in-frame clones and omits some. Of 100,000 or so clones in the sample, roughly 90% were seen once. Sequences were obtained from blood. These receptors were obtained from a man aged 25 to 40 in good health.

This rearrangement joins TRBV19 to TRBJ1-1; D not resolved. Germline values: CDR1 LNHDA, CDR2 SQIVND (reference sequence). The CDR3 runs 13 residues. Trimming pared 5 bases from V and 6 bases from J, leaving 13 bases between. In nucleotides, the CDR3 is TGTGCCAGTAGTGTCCGACCCCCGGCTGAAGCTTTCTTT. Translating gives CASSVRPPAEAFF.

The CDR3: CASRGVITEAFF. CDR3 nucleotide sequence: TGTGCCAGCAGGGGGGTAATCACTGAAGCTTTCTTT. The gene calls are TRBV27 and TRBJ1-1; weak D call: TRBD1 (5 bases). This CDR3 is 12 amino acids long. Looked up from germline, CDR1 is MNHEY and CDR2 is SMNVEV (reference sequence). V lost 6 bases, J lost 4 bases, and 9 bases lay in between.

V gene TRBV10-2 combines with J gene TRBJ2-7, with a possible D match to TRBD1 (6 bases). Trimming removed 3 bases from V and 0 bases from J, with 9 bases in between. Germline V lookup: CDR1 WSHSY, CDR2 SAAADI. This CDR3 contains 14 residues. CDR3 sequence (DNA): TGCGCCAGCAGTGAAGGGGGTAACTCCTACGAGCAGTACTTC. Protein: CASSEGGNSYEQYF.

The V and J genes are TRBV5-5 and TRBJ2-7, with TRBD1 matching over 8 bases. This CDR3 has 14 residues. V lost 4 bases, J lost 3 bases, and 6 bases stayed unmatched. CDR1 and CDR2 from the germline V gene are SGHKS and YYEKEE (reference sequence). Here the CDR3 DNA reads TGTGCCAGCAGCCATAAGACAGGGGACTACGAGCAGTACTTC. It specifies CASSHKTGDYEQYF.

The chain recombines TRBV27 with TRBJ1-1, with D hard to call. Germline V gene lookup returns CDR1 MNHEY and CDR2 SMNVEV (reference sequence). The CDR3 extends over 17 amino acids. The V gene lost 2 bases and the J gene lost 1 base, with 17 bases spanning the gap. The CDR3 region has the DNA TGTGCCAGCAGTTTAAGGAGTGCCCTTCCCAAGAACACTGAAGCTTTCTTT. This gives the protein CASSLRSALPKNTEAFF.

The genes are TRBV19 and TRBJ2-1; TRBD1 aligns across 10 bases. The V segment lost 5 bases and the J segment 7 bases; nucleotides outside the gene matches: 5. Germline CDR1 is LNHDA and CDR2 is SQIVND (reference sequence). The CDR3 is made up of 14 amino acids. The CDR3 here is CASSPTGGRNEQFF. CDR3 DNA sequence: TGTGCCAGTAGTCCGACAGGGGGCAGGAATGAGCAGTTCTTC.

V is TRBV19 and J is TRBJ2-3, with 7 bases lining up with TRBD2. Germline CDR1 reads LNHDA; CDR2 reads SQIVND (reference sequence). The CDR3 totals 15 residues. Losses at the gene ends were 5 bases for V and 3 bases for J; bases not matched to a gene: 8. CDR3 coding DNA: TGTGCCAGTAGTTCCCGGGACTATTTTACAGATACGCAGTATTTT. It specifies CASSSRDYFTDTQYF.

The chain recombines TRBV7-8 with TRBJ1-1; TRBD1 might be the D (6 bases). V lost 2 bases and J 6 bases, leaving 16 bases between the germline ends. Per germline, CDR1 SGHVS and CDR2 FQNEAQ. CDR3 length: 15 residues. CDR3 DNA: TGTGCCAGCAGCTTACACGGGGGGCAGGACGCTGAAGCTTTCTTT. Translation: CASSLHGGQDAEAFF.

The V and J genes are TRBV5-4 and TRBJ2-1; D remains ambiguous. The CDR3 has 13 residues. V gave up 1 base and J gave up 8 bases, with 10 bases separating them. Germline loops: CDR1 SGHNT, CDR2 YYREEE (reference sequence). In DNA form, the CDR3 reads TGTGCCAGCAGCTTGCAAGGTCGGCATGAGCAGTTCTTC. This sequence encodes CASSLQGRHEQFF.

The gene calls are TRBV6-2 or TRBV6-3 and TRBJ1-2; D perhaps matches TRBD1 (5 bases). This CDR3 has 15 amino acids. Trimming left V 4 bases short and J 4 bases short, with 16 bases between. Germline V gene data show CDR1 as MNHEY and CDR2 as SVGEGT. The CDR3 region has the DNA TGTGCCAGCAGTTCAGGGCCCGGAACTTCCTATGGCTACACCTTC. Its translation: CASSSGPGTSYGYTF.

This clone was detected only a few times. V is TRBV6-1 and J is TRBJ1-5, with 8 bases aligning to TRBD1. Germline trimming cut 0 bases from V and 2 bases from J; bases unmatched to any gene: 3. The CDR3 consists of 16 residues. Germline assignment: CDR1 MNHNS and CDR2 SASEGT. This chain's CDR3 is CASSEAPGQGNQPQHF. The CDR3 DNA sequence: TGTGCCAGCAGTGAAGCGCCGGGACAGGGCAATCAGCCCCAGCATTTT.

The V gene is TRBV3-1 (or the pseudogene TRBV3-2), the J gene TRBJ2-2; TRBD2 aligns across 8 bases. Germline V gene sequence: CDR1 LGHDT, CDR2 YNNKEL (reference sequence). This CDR3 region has 15 residues. Germline trimming cut 2 bases from V and 6 bases from J; bases unmatched to any gene: 5. In nucleotides, the CDR3 is TGTGCCAGCAGCCAATCGGGGGGGTTTTCCGGGGAGCTGTTTTTT. This encodes CASSQSGGFSGELFF.

The chain uses TRBV4-2 and TRBJ2-1; D ambiguous. The germline gives CDR1 LGHNA, CDR2 YNFKEQ. The CDR3 covers 16 residues. V gave up 1 base and J gave up 0 bases, with 10 bases separating them. CDR3 sequence: CASSQGYSSSYNEQFF. The DNA of the CDR3 is TGTGCCAGCAGCCAAGGATACTCGAGCTCCTACAATGAGCAGTTCTTC.

V and J are TRBV6-2 or TRBV6-3 and TRBJ2-7; D gene uncertain. In germline, CDR1 is MNHEY, CDR2 SVGEGT. V was clipped by 4 bases and J by 3 bases, with 10 bases between them. The CDR3 length is 13 residues. The CDR3 spells CASSFDCYYEQYF. CDR3 in DNA: TGTGCCAGCAGTTTTGACTGTTACTACGAGCAGTACTTC.

This clone appeared a few times. J is TRBJ2-7 and V is TRBV6-5; maybe TRBD2 (7 bases). The CDR3 loop spans 13 amino acids. Trimming took off 6 bases at V and 4 bases at J, with 13 bases between the two ends. The germline CDR1 and CDR2 sequences are MNHEY and SVGAGI. The CDR3 region has the DNA TGTGCCAGCAGAGGGGGGGGGCTGTACGAGCAGTACTTC. It is translated as CASRGGGLYEQYF.

This clone was seen a single time. This chain joins TRBV28 and TRBJ1-3, with 10 bases matching TRBD1. CDR3 size: 13 residues. Germline V lookup: CDR1 MDHEN, CDR2 SYDVKM. J was trimmed by 3 bases and V by 8 bases; bases with no gene match: 1. CDR3 DNA sequence: TGTGCCAGCTGGACAGGGGGTGGAAACACCATATATTTT. As protein: CASWTGGGNTIYF.

V is TRBV18 and J is TRBJ1-5, with a possible D match to TRBD1 (6 bases). Germline CDR1 reads KGHSH; CDR2 reads LQKENI. Trimming left V 5 bases short and J 6 bases short, with 17 bases between. The CDR3 has 15 amino acids. Here the CDR3 reads CASSATGGVGQPQHF. DNA of the CDR3: TGTGCCAGCTCAGCGACAGGAGGGGTTGGTCAGCCCCAGCATTTT.

The rearrangement joins TRBV19 to TRBJ2-2; 12 nucleotides line up with TRBD2. Per the germline V gene, CDR1 is LNHDA and CDR2 is SQIVND (reference sequence). The CDR3 is 17 amino acids. The ends lost 3 bases at V and 7 bases at J; junction bases unmatched: 9. The CDR3 DNA sequence: TGTGCCAGTAGTATCCGTCTAGCGGGGGGGCAAGTCGGGGAGCTGTTTTTT. Its translation is CASSIRLAGGQVGELFF. The full variable domain, its missing parts supplied by reference TRBV19 and TRBJ2-2, is DGGITQSPKYLFRKEGQNVTLSCEQNLNHDAMYWYRQDPGQGLRLIYYSQIVNDFQKGDIAEGYSVSREKKESFPLTVTSAQKNPTAFYLCASSIRLAGGQVGELFFGEGSRLTVL.

CDR3 loop: CSASFNVYGYTF. CDR3 nucleotide sequence: TGCAGTGCTAGTTTCAATGTATATGGCTACACCTTC. V gene TRBV20-1 combines with J gene TRBJ1-2, with unresolved D. Germline lookup yields CDR1 DFQATT and CDR2 SNEGSKA (reference sequence). The CDR3 is 12 amino acids. Trimming stripped 3 bases from V and 5 bases from J, with 10 bases between.

The chain recombines TRBV5-5 with TRBJ2-2; TRBD1 is a possible D gene (6 bases). Germline CDR1 and CDR2: SGHKS and YYEKEE (reference sequence). The V gene lost 6 bases and the J gene lost 0 bases, with 12 bases spanning the gap. The CDR3 loop spans 15 amino acids. CDR3 protein: CASTLGTSNTGELFF. In DNA form, the CDR3 reads TGTGCCAGCACCCTCGGGACATCGAACACCGGGGAGCTGTTTTTT.

The J gene is TRBJ2-7, the V gene TRBV2; either TRBD1 or TRBD2 may fit D (5 bases each). V was clipped by 7 bases and J by 3 bases, with 10 bases between them. The length of the CDR3 is 12 residues. The V gene's germline CDR1 is SNHLY and CDR2 FYNNEI. In DNA form, the CDR3 reads TGTGCCAGCAATCTGGGGGTCTACGAGCAGTACGTC. Amino acids: CASNLGVYEQYV.

This rearrangement joins TRBV5-1 to TRBJ2-1; the match to TRBD2 covers 9 bases. Germline lookup yields CDR1 SGHRS and CDR2 YFSETQ. Trimming took 1 base from V and 4 from J; bases not matched to a gene: 3. The CDR3 is made up of 15 amino acids. The CDR3 DNA sequence: TGCGCCAGCAGCTTGATAGCGGGGGAATACAATGAGCAGTTCTTC. Translated: CASSLIAGEYNEQFF.

The chain recombines TRBV5-4 with TRBJ1-2; 7 positions agree with TRBD1. After removal of 5 bases from V and 1 base from J, the junction contained 5 bases not matched to a gene. The CDR3 loop spans 14 amino acids. Germline CDR1 SGHNT, CDR2 YYREEE (reference sequence). The CDR3 bases are TGTGCCAGCAGAGACAGGGCTAATAACTATGGCTACACCTTC. This gives the protein CASRDRANNYGYTF.